The 19 T cell receptor beta chains reported below all come from one sample, sequenced in a study of T cell responses to AZD1222 COVID-19 vaccine. TCRdb's table, derived via immunoSEQ multiplex PCR, lists solely in-frame clones and lacks some. The sample contains 90,000 to 150,000 clones, around 90% of which appear only once. The sample here was peripheral blood, taken 28 days after the second dose of the MenACWY control vaccine. These receptors all come from an adult who received the MenACWY meningococcal vaccine as a control.

The chain has TRBV5-1 and TRBJ2-7; D is tentatively TRBD1 or TRBD2 (6 bases each). The CDR3 is made up of 18 amino acids. Trimming took off 0 bases at V and 3 bases at J, with 22 bases between the two ends. Germline CDR1 and CDR2: SGHRS and YFSETQ. CDR3 nucleotides: TGCGCCAGCAGCTTGGCCACGGGGGCAGCCTCAGGCCTCTACGAGCAGTACTTC. Its protein product is CASSLATGAASGLYEQYF.

The CDR3 spells CASRQLVAGGGANVLTF. DNA of the CDR3: TGTGCCAGCAGGCAATTGGTAGCGGGAGGAGGGGCCAACGTCCTGACTTTC. The V call is TRBV28, the J call TRBJ2-6; 10 bases fit TRBD2. The junction had 9 bases not matched to a gene; V was cut back by 6 bases and J by 4 bases. The germline CDR1 and CDR2 sequences are MDHEN and SYDVKM. CDR3 length: 17 residues.

CDR3 residues: CASTGYPGATNEKLFF. CDR3 sequence (DNA): TGTGCCAGTACGGGGTATCCGGGTGCAACTAATGAAAAACTGTTTTTT. The chain recombines TRBV19 with TRBJ1-4; D is unresolved. The V gene lost 7 bases and the J gene lost 0 bases, with 15 bases spanning the gap. Germline loops: CDR1 LNHDA, CDR2 SQIVND (reference sequence). The CDR3 is 16 residues long.

V usage is TRBV2 and J usage is TRBJ2-7; TRBD1 might be the D (6 bases). From germline, CDR1 is SNHLY and CDR2 FYNNEI. The V and J ends lost 6 bases and 0 bases respectively, with 18 bases between them. CDR3 length: 16 amino acids. The CDR3 is CASRRGQPRSSYEQYF. DNA of the CDR3: TGTGCCAGCAGGCGAGGACAGCCACGGAGCTCCTACGAGCAGTACTTC.

The chain couples TRBV18 to TRBJ2-3; 8 bases are a match to TRBD2. Germline V gene sequence: CDR1 KGHSH, CDR2 LQKENI. J was trimmed by 6 bases and V by 3 bases; bases with no gene match: 11. The CDR3 covers 16 residues. The CDR3 spells CASSPSTLAAGDTQYF. CDR3 DNA: TGTGCCAGCTCACCTTCAACACTAGCGGCGGGGGATACGCAGTATTTT.

This chain joins TRBV29-1 and TRBJ2-3; 9 positions match TRBD1. Germline CDR1 reads SQVTM; CDR2 reads ANQGSEA. J gave up 5 bases and V 5 bases, and 5 bases lay outside the gene matches. The CDR3 covers 13 residues. For the CDR3, the DNA is TGCAGCGTTCAAACAGGGGGCTTAGATACGCAGTATTTT. It codes for CSVQTGGLDTQYF.

The rearrangement joins TRBV6-2 or TRBV6-3 to TRBJ1-3, with D possibly matching TRBD1 (6 bases). The CDR3 consists of 15 residues. With 6 bases removed from V and 3 bases from J, the gap between germline ends came to 15 bases. Germline loops: CDR1 MNHEY, CDR2 SVGEGT. In nucleotides, the CDR3 is TGTGCCAGCAGCCGACTCGGACAGCGTGGAAACACCATATATTTT. Its protein is CASSRLGQRGNTIYF.

This chain links TRBV6-4 with TRBJ2-2; no firm D call. This CDR3 is built from 12 residues. Per germline, CDR1 MRHNA and CDR2 SNTAGT. V lost 3 bases and J 7 bases, leaving 6 bases between the germline ends. CDR3 sequence reads: CASSEVGGELFF. Written as DNA, the CDR3 is TGTGCCAGCAGTGAGGTGGGCGGGGAGCTGTTTTTT.

The chain has TRBV5-6 and TRBJ1-4; no firm D call. Germline CDR1 is SGHDT and CDR2 is YYEEEE. The CDR3 totals 12 residues. V was shortened by 1 base and J by 8 bases, with 6 bases between the two germline ends. The CDR3 DNA reads TGTGCCAGCAGCTTGATCGAAGAAAAACTGTTTTTT. Translation: CASSLIEEKLFF.

The chain uses TRBV5-6 and TRBJ1-5; D is unclear. CDR3 length: 15 residues. The germline V and J ends were trimmed by 4 bases and 0 bases, with 11 bases remaining between them. From germline, CDR1 is SGHDT and CDR2 YYEEEE. CDR3 bases: TGTGCCAGCAGCCATCGCGGAATTAGCAATCAGCCCCAGCATTTT. This codes for CASSHRGISNQPQHF. Combining the CDR3 with reference TRBV5-6 and TRBJ1-5 gives the whole variable domain DAGVTQSPTHLIKTRGQQVTLRCSPKSGHDTVSWYQQALGQGPQFIFQYYEEEERQRGNFPDRFSGHQFPNYSSELNVNALLLGDSALYLCASSHRGISNQPQHFGDGTRLSIL.

The chain joins TRBV2 to TRBJ2-4; 10 nucleotides line up with TRBD2. Per the germline V gene, CDR1 is SNHLY and CDR2 is FYNNEI. J was trimmed by 8 bases and V by 1 base; bases with no gene match: 8. This CDR3 region has 16 residues. CDR3 sequence (DNA): TGTGCCAGCAGTGAAGATTTGGCTAGCGGGAGTTACATTCAGTACTTC. It encodes CASSEDLASGSYIQYF.

The chain combines TRBV5-1 with TRBJ1-5, with TRBD1 matching over 9 bases. Germline CDR1 and CDR2: SGHRS and YFSETQ. The CDR3 covers 15 residues. V lost 0 bases and J lost 7; bases outside the gene matches: 5. DNA of the CDR3: TGCGCCAGCAGCTTGGGGGGACAGGGTAGCCAGCCCCAGCATTTT. It encodes CASSLGGQGSQPQHF.

The J gene is TRBJ2-7, the V gene TRBV5-1; D gene unclear. Germline V lookup: CDR1 SGHRS, CDR2 YFSETQ. With 0 bases removed from V and 0 bases from J, the gap between germline ends came to 10 bases. The CDR3 runs to 15 residues. The CDR3 sequence: CASSLVGPSSYEQYF. Written as DNA, the CDR3 is TGCGCCAGCAGCTTGGTCGGACCGAGCTCCTACGAGCAGTACTTC.

The V call is TRBV28, the J call TRBJ2-1, with D hard to call. V was trimmed by 9 bases and J by 7 bases, leaving 19 bases between them. CDR1 and CDR2 (germline): MDHEN, SYDVKM. This CDR3 has 14 amino acids. The CDR3 DNA sequence: TGTGCCAGAGACACAGAAGTTTATTGGAATGAGCAGTTCTTC. Protein sequence: CARDTEVYWNEQFF.

The rearrangement links TRBV4-2 to TRBJ1-4, with D possibly matching TRBD1 (5 bases). The CDR3 length is 15 residues. The V end was cut by 1 base, the J end by 7 bases, with 13 bases between. Per germline, CDR1 LGHNA and CDR2 YNFKEQ. The CDR3 loop reads CASSQALGEFEKLFF. For the CDR3, the DNA is TGTGCCAGCAGCCAAGCTCTAGGGGAGTTTGAAAAACTGTTTTTT.

The chain has TRBV5-4 and TRBJ1-2, with 9 bases lining up with TRBD1. This CDR3 spans 16 amino acids. Germline lookup yields CDR1 SGHNT and CDR2 YYREEE (reference sequence). V trimming: 3 bases; J trimming: 5 bases; junction bases outside the gene matches: 11. CDR3 residues: CASSSSDRGARYGYTF. The CDR3 DNA reads TGTGCCAGCAGCTCCTCGGACAGGGGTGCAAGATATGGCTACACCTTC. The full variable domain, in which reference TRBV5-4 and TRBJ1-2 provide the parts outside the CDR3, is ETGVTQSPTHLIKTRGQQVTLRCSSQSGHNTVSWYQQALGQGPQFIFQYYREEENGRGNFPPRFSGLQFPNYSSELNVNALELDDSALYLCASSSSDRGARYGYTFGSGTRLTVV.

This chain uses TRBV11-2 with TRBJ1-5, with TRBD1 as a possible D gene (5 bases). V lost 5 bases and J lost 2, with 13 bases in between. The CDR3 loop spans 15 amino acids. Per germline, CDR1 SGHAT and CDR2 FQNNGV. This CDR3 is CASSLGTQRNQPQHF. In DNA form, the CDR3 reads TGTGCCAGCAGCCTGGGGACGCAGCGCAATCAGCCCCAGCATTTT.

The chain links TRBV19 to TRBJ1-5; no clear D gene. The germline V and J ends were trimmed by 7 bases and 0 bases, with 10 bases remaining between them. This CDR3 is 14 amino acids long. Germline CDR1 and CDR2: LNHDA and SQIVND (reference sequence). This CDR3 reads CASNPDYSNQPQHF. In DNA form, the CDR3 reads TGTGCCAGTAACCCGGACTATAGCAATCAGCCCCAGCATTTT.

The chain recombines TRBV9 with TRBJ1-5; weak D call: TRBD1 (5 bases). The CDR3 extends over 13 amino acids. The V gene's germline CDR1 is SGDLS and CDR2 YYNGEE. Trimming cost V 4 bases and J 4 bases, with 9 bases left between them. CDR3: CASSPEGNQPQHF. CDR3 in DNA: TGTGCCAGCAGCCCCGAGGGGAATCAGCCCCAGCATTTT.